This TCR beta chain was identified during a study of Graves' ophthalmopathy and Graves' hyperthyroidism. Study context: Stable hyperthyroidism denotes an absence of ophthalmopathy throughout 18 months of follow-up. Study-wide results and limits: The study's model predicted ophthalmopathy progression at about 68% sensitivity and 72.22% specificity.

Other autoimmune diseases, uncontrolled infections, pregnancy or lactation ruled patients out of participation. Symptoms, serum thyroxine and TRAb, thyroid ultrasound, and orbital computed tomography formed the diagnostic basis. The study amplified TCR beta CDR3 regions using RNA transcripts. RT-PCR was first run with HTBI primers, then multiplex PCR in a second round. TCRdb analysed the multiplex PCR reads with MiXCR anew, one entry per CDR3 protein. The data show over a million distinct CDR3 sequences, roughly 35% seen once. The V and J ends lost 3 bases and 0 bases respectively, with 20 bases between them. The germline V gene encodes CDR1 LNHNV and CDR2 YYDKDF (reference sequence). The CDR3 extends over 19 amino acids. This clonotype was recorded once. No antigen is known for it.

The sample was peripheral blood or thyroid tissue (not recorded which). The V and J genes are TRBV15 and TRBJ1-4; D is unclear. This clonotype was obtained from an adult man with Graves' hyperthyroidism. In DNA form, the CDR3 reads TGTGCCACCAGCAGCGATAGTTCTAGATTATCTGCAACTAATGAAAAACTGTTTTTT. It encodes CATSSDSSRLSATNEKLFF.